This T cell receptor (beta chain) came from a study of somatic mutations in cytotoxic T cells in rheumatoid arthritis. Separation of CD4+ and CD8+ cells was performed by positive magnetic bead selection, and purity was verified by flow cytometry. Sequenced by immunoSEQ multiplex PCR; TCRdb stores in-frame clones only, minus some. The sample carries roughly 9,800 clones, about 89% recorded once. This clone was picked up one time. The V segment lost 8 bases and the J segment 0 bases; nucleotides outside the gene matches: 6. The CDR3 sequence is 16 residues long. Germline V gives CDR1 MNHEY, CDR2 SMNVEV (reference sequence).

This receptor was identified in a woman between 18 and 30 years old with rheumatoid arthritis. The sequenced material came from CD4+ T cells sorted from blood. The gene calls are TRBV27 and TRBJ2-2; 10 bases fit TRBD2. The CDR3 spells CASGPGLAANTGELFF. Written as DNA, the CDR3 is TGTGCCAGCGGCCCAGGACTAGCGGCGAACACCGGGGAGCTGTTTTTT.